This T cell receptor (beta chain) stems from a study of T cell clusters in autoimmune cytopenias. TRB rearrangements were amplified by touch-down multiplex PCR with mixed TRB-A/B primers. TCRdb reworked the multiplex PCR reads into one entry per CDR3 protein, no DNA. The sample data list a few thousand distinct CDR3 sequences. In germline, CDR1 is PRHDT, CDR2 FYEKMQ (reference sequence). The CDR3 covers 15 residues. Each sample's input was 200 to 250 ng genomic DNA, 38,000 or so genome equivalents. Measured by frequency, this clonotype is medium-sized. The sequencing sample was made of peripheral blood. This clonotype originated in a human donor with an autoimmune cytopenia or autoimmune hepatitis (not recorded which). The chain carries TRBV13 and TRBJ2-1; TCRdb's D call, TRBD1, is unchecked because there is no DNA. The CDR3: CASSLGGAPYNEQFF.